This T cell receptor beta chain was found in a study of blood T cell repertoires in COVID-19. The overall study: Acute-phase and convalescent COVID-19 samples originated in the United States, Italy and Spain.

The V gene's germline CDR1 is WNHNN and CDR2 SYGVQD (reference sequence). The length of the CDR3 is 13 residues. V dropped 6 bases and J dropped 8; count of bases not matched to a gene: 9. Original processing notes: Amplifying reference gene primers gave estimates of nucleated cell counts. TCRdb's copy holds only in-frame clones and misses some; the assay was immunoSEQ multiplex PCR. The D gene and trimming were derived from the DNA, and the V and J assignments and clone size from that table. Here the sample spans 200,000 to 300,000 clones, about nine tenths being singletons. This clonotype originated in a woman in her thirties or forties who had recovered from COVID-19. This chain connects TRBV10-1 to TRBJ2-5, with 7 nucleotides matching TRBD2. The sequenced sample consisted of peripheral blood. CDR3: CASSPSAGDTQYF. CDR3 in DNA: TGCGCCAGCAGCCCCTCGGCGGGGGATACCCAGTACTTC.